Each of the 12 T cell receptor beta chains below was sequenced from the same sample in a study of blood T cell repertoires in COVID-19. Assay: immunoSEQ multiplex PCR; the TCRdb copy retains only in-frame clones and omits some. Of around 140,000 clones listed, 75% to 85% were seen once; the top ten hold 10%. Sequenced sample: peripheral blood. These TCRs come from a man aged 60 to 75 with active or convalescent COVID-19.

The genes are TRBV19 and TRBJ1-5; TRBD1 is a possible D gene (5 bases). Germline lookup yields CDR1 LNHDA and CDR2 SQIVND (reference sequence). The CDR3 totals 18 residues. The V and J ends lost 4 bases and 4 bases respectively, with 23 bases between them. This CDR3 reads CASSSSRQGKTRNQPQHF. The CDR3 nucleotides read TGTGCCAGTAGTAGTTCCAGGCAGGGAAAGACTAGAAATCAGCCCCAGCATTTT.

In nucleotides, the CDR3 is TGTGCCAGCTCACCACAACAGGGATTCAATCAGCCCCAGCATTTT. Translated, it gives CASSPQQGFNQPQHF. This chain joins TRBV18 and TRBJ1-5; maybe TRBD1 (6 bases). Germline CDR1 reads KGHSH; CDR2 reads LQKENI. Between the trimmed V and J ends, which lost 1 base and 3 bases, there was a span of 10 bases. CDR3 size: 15 residues.

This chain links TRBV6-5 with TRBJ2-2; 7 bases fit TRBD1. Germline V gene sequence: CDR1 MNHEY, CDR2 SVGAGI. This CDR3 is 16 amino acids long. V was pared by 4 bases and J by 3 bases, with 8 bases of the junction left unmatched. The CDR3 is CASSWPQGLDTGELFF. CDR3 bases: TGTGCCAGCAGTTGGCCACAGGGGTTGGACACCGGGGAGCTGTTTTTT.

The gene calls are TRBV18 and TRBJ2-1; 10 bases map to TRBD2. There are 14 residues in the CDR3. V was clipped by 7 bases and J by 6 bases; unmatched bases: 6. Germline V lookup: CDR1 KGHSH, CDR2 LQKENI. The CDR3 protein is CASLTSGDFNEQFF. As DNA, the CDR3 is TGTGCCAGCTTAACTAGCGGGGACTTCAATGAGCAGTTCTTC.

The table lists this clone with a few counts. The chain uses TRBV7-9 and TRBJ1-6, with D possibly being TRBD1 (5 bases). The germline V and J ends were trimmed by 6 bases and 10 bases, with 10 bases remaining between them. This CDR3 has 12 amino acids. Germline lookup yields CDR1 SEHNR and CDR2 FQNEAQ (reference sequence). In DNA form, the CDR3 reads TGTGCCAGCAGGGGAGGGGACTCACCCCTCCACTTT. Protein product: CASRGGDSPLHF.

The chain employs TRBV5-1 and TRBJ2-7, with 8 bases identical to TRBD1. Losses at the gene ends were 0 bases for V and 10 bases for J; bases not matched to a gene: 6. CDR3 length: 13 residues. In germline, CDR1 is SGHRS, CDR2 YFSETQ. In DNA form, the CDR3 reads TGCGCCAGCAGCTTGGCAGGGGGCTTCGGACAGTACGTC. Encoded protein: CASSLAGGFGQYV.

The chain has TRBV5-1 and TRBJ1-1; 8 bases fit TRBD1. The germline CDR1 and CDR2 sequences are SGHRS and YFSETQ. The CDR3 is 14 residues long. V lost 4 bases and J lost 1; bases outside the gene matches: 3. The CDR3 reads CASSMGQANTEAFF. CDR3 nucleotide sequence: TGCGCCAGCAGCATGGGACAGGCGAACACTGAAGCTTTCTTT.

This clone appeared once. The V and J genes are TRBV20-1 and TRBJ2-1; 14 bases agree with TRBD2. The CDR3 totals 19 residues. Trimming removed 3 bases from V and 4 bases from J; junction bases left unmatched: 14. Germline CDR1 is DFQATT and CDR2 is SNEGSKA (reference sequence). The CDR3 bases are TGCAGTGCTAGTGTACGTCGACTAGCGGGAGGGCCTGGGTACAATGAGCAGTTCTTC. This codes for CSASVRRLAGGPGYNEQFF.

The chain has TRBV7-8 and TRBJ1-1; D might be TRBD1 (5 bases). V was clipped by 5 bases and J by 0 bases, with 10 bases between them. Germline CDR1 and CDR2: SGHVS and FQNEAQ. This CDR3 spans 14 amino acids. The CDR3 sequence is CASSPRGVNTEAFF. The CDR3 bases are TGTGCCAGCAGCCCAAGGGGCGTGAACACTGAAGCTTTCTTT.

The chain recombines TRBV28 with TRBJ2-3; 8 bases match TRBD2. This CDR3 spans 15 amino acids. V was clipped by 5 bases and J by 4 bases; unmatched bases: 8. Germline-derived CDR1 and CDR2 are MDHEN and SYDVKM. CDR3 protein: CASSPGLALADTQYF. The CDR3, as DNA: TGTGCCAGCAGTCCCGGACTAGCCTTGGCAGATACGCAGTATTTT.

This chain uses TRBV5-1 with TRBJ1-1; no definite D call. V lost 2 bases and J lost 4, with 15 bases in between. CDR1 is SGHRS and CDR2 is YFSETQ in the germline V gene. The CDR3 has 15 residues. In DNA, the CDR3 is TGCGCCAGCAGCTTAAGTGACTTATATGGCACTGAAGCTTTCTTT. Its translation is CASSLSDLYGTEAFF.

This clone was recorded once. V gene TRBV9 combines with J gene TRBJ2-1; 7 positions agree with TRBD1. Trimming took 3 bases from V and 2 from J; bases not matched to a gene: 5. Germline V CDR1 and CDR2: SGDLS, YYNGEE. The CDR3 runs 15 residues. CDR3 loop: CASSDTGQTYNEQFF. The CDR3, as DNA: TGTGCCAGCAGCGACACGGGACAGACCTACAATGAGCAGTTCTTC.